One T cell receptor beta chain is described in this entry. Its recognized antigen is unknown. No much larger clone exists at a distance of one base, and base qualities are not known. The record originates from a study of cytomegalovirus exposure and HLA in healthy donors (dated by TCRdb to 2017 to 2019). Regarding the study in general: An earlier analysis of approximately 640 of the donors reported 250 to 300 Gb of sequence data and some 120 million unique TCR beta sequences from some 180 million T cells. HLA typing covered class I and class II loci at four-digit resolution. Several DR-DQ haplotypes were handled as single units for association and clustering, since linkage in the cohort was strong. To study patterns of TCR occurrence, a later analysis re-analyzed previously published TCR beta repertoires from several hundred donors and added high-resolution HLA genotyping. The number of donors typed differed by locus, with roughly 629-640 for A, B, C, DRB1 and DQB1, around 500 for DQA1, nearly 610 for DPA1, and around 450 for DPB1. Besides the first cohort of about 730 subjects, a separate validation cohort made up of over 100 different subjects was used. Roughly 300 gigabases of sequencing data and approximately 85 million unique TCR sequences were included in an early release covering about 620 HLA-typed donors. The study aimed to test whether signatures of past pathogen exposure could be identified by cataloging public T cell receptors. Donor age, sex, ethnicity and CMV serostatus were compiled alongside the repertoire data. A later genetic analysis took genome-wide SNP genotypes for about 55% of the roughly 670 donors and used that subset as a discovery cohort. Every repertoire in the discovery cohort had been generated on one and the same sequencing platform. In an earlier analysis of more than 550 of the donors, high-throughput TCR beta sequencing was used to judge whether each TCR beta V gene segment behaved as functional or pseudogenic. Using immunosequencing, the study profiled T cell repertoires from 666 subjects and related those repertoires to cytomegalovirus serostatus. Of the approximately 400 genotyped donors, 65% to 90% were placed in the genetic ancestry cluster associated with self-reported Caucasian donors. To predict cytomegalovirus infection status, the study combined high-throughput TCR immunosequencing, statistical association of individual TCRs with disease status, and machine learning. Among some 400 genotyped donors of the cohort, an average of around 240,000 unique TCR beta nucleotide sequences were sequenced per donor, around 20% of them non-productive. In the later analysis, no new phenotypic data were used to find candidate immune exposures; instead, reliance was placed on TCR beta sequences and their occurrence across donors. Broader findings and caveats from the paper: Because HLA typing was unavailable for some donors at each locus, only the typed subset was used in association tests. The cohort was sequenced for TCR beta chains only, and without alpha or paired-chain data the features that could be detected were limited. A later analysis found that HLA-associated TCR beta chains were more clonally expanded and had lower generation probabilities than equally common non-associated chains. A later genetic analysis associated a missense DCLRE1C variant with V-gene and J-gene trimming of TCR beta chains, and an independent cohort replicated the association. A later analysis associated around 16,000 TCR beta sequences with specific HLA alleles at a false discovery rate of 0.05. The 87-base-pair reads could not distinguish some IMGT-functional V segments, including TRBV6-2 and TRBV6-3, so those segments were excluded. A later analysis reported that several top co-occurrence clusters appeared linked to parvovirus B19, influenza, CMV and Epstein-Barr virus. Correlated functional status among segregating V segments might be attributable to linkage disequilibrium, but an unknown experimental factor could not be ruled out. Immune exposure information for the cohort was limited to CMV serostatus. A total of about 150 TCR beta chains were listed by the study as associated with cytomegalovirus. According to a later analysis, most CMV-associated TCR beta chains appeared to be HLA-restricted, and the HLA associations seemed to be driven largely by CMV exposure. In a later genetic analysis, fewer N-insertions in productive TCRs were reported among donors in an Asian-associated ancestry cluster than the 666-donor mean. Presence/absence analyses assumed roughly uniform sequencing depth across donors, an assumption that may not hold. A further reported finding was that TCR beta sequences accurately predicted the HLA-A and HLA-B alleles for most subjects in the first cohort. An earlier analysis of roughly 570 of the donors showed that most TCR beta V segments appeared in productive rearrangements either about 87% or about 30% of the time, which broadly matched IMGT annotations. When HLA alleles, especially DR and DQ, strongly co-occurred, attributing TCR associations to individual alleles was difficult. According to the authors, the approach could potentially be generalized to other disease states and immunological phenotypes. Because counts were too low, roughly 18 rarely observed V segments, including chromosome 9 orphons, were left out of the earlier analysis of approximately 500 of the donors. A cluster of highly shared sequence variants was judged likely to be a technical artifact of the sequencing pipeline. In vitro tests confirmed that three of the cytomegalovirus-associated TCR beta chains recognize cytomegalovirus antigens. In both the original and validation cohorts, the classifier was reported to diagnose cytomegalovirus status with high specificity and sensitivity. Most TCR sequences were observed very rarely across donors, whereas some public TCRs were present in many individuals. According to a later analysis, TCR association rates differed among HLA loci, with DRB1 alleles showing the most associated TCRs and HLA-C alleles showing the fewest.

The CDR3 holds 12 amino acids from the cysteine to the phenylalanine. CDR3 DNA is the only sequence kept; it has 36 bases, read in frame from the first base. Sequences MDHEN (CDR1) and SYDVKM (CDR2) are obtained from the germline V gene. V is cut by 5 bases and J by 4 bases, and the space between the germline ends is 8 bases. Libraries were made using the immunoSEQ multiplex PCR assay. For the multiplex PCR, a mixture combining 60 forward primers for TCR Vbeta segments and 13 reverse primers for TCR Jbeta segments was used. A multiplex PCR assay on genomic DNA amplified the CDR3 region of rearranged TCR beta genes. Amplified TCR beta libraries were sequenced as 87-base-pair reads on the Illumina HiSeq System. The authors' analysis ran thus. Across the 640 or so repertoires, a later analysis counted 60 million to 90 million unique TCR beta chains, around 10 million of which were shared by at least two donors. To remove PCR and sequencing errors, raw reads were error-corrected and collapsed into unique sequences using a nearest-neighbor algorithm that merged closely related sequences. CDR3 sequences were aligned to IMGT reference sequences to assign V, D and J gene segments. For a sequence to be retained, at least a six-nucleotide match to both a V gene segment and a J gene segment was required. A rearrangement was called productive if the CDR3 had no stop codons and remained in frame with V and J, and every other rearrangement was called non-productive. CDR3 was defined by IMGT convention, running from the second conserved V-encoded cysteine to the conserved J-encoded phenylalanine. The earlier analysis of about 620 of the donors excluded sequences that lacked an unambiguous match to a single V gene segment. An earlier analysis of a few hundred of the donors called V segments functional above 56.7% productive rearrangements and segregating when the between-donor standard deviation exceeded 5%. A statistical classification framework was developed to diagnose cytomegalovirus status using the catalog of TCR beta chain sequences. In a later analysis, V and J genes were assigned by comparing TCR nucleotide sequences against IMGT/GENE-DB human TR gene sequences. Using the TCRdist pipeline, a later analysis assigned CDR3 sequences along with most-parsimonious VDJ recombination scenarios. In a later analysis, every TCR beta chain was defined by the combination of its CDR3 amino acid sequence and its V-gene family, and reads without a unique V-gene family were dropped. A later analysis removed over 500 highly shared, low-generation-probability nucleotide sequences to deal with suspected cross-contamination and a sequencing artifact. In a later analysis, a clonal expansion index was calculated for each public chain from normalized within-repertoire ranks of inferred template counts. In a later analysis, generation probabilities were computed with a VDJ recombination model fitted to out-of-frame rearrangements, and the resulting probabilities were checked against IGoR. In a later analysis, TCR-TCR, TCR-HLA and TCR-CMV co-occurrence was scored with hypergeometric tests, and a repertoire-size bias correction was applied to TCR pairs. False discovery rates were estimated in a later analysis by permuting HLA or CMV assignments 20 times. In a later analysis, co-occurring TCRs were grouped using DBSCAN, with TCRdist sequence similarity added in when clustering inside HLA-allele-positive subsets. Co-occurrence clustering excluded repertoires with fewer than 30,000 or more than 120,000 public chains, plus five with anomalous nucleotide sharing. TCRdb provides this immuneACCESS table in a form limited to in-frame rearrangements. Some clones are lacking; in checked studies, under half of them reflect an unresolved V gene, and why the rest are absent is not known. V, J and clone size reflect that table, while D and trimming were determined from the DNA. This sample holds roughly 190,000 clones; roughly 73% were observed only once. The top ten constitute around 2.2% of the sample.

The cohort was made up of hundreds of healthy bone marrow donors. All cohort members were sampled while nominally healthy, although unrecorded immune exposures were likely present. The donor was CMV seropositive and belonged to the group of some 290 seropositive cohort members. A peripheral blood sample was provided by each donor, and peripheral blood mononuclear cells were used for TCR beta sequencing. Genomic DNA was extracted from the blood cell samples with the Qiagen DNeasy Blood Extraction Kit. The rearranged segments are TRBV28 and TRBJ1-1; there is no confident call for the D gene. The sample taken for sequencing was PBMCs. The TCR was taken from a woman aged 30 to 39 in good health and CMV-seropositive. The CDR3 in this case is CASSRVFTEAFF. Here is the DNA: TGTGCCAGCAGTCGGGTCTTCACTGAAGCTTTCTTT. The full variable domain, with segments outside the CDR3 supplied by the reference TRBV28 and TRBJ1-1 proteins, appears as DVKVTQSSRYLVKRTGEKVFLECVQDMDHENMFWYRQDPGLGLRLIYFSYDVKMKEKGDIPEGYSVSREKKERFSLILESASTNQTSMYLCASSRVFTEAFFGQGTRLTVV.